This passage covers 20 T cell receptor beta chains from one sample sequenced in a study of T cells in Graves' hyperthyroidism and ophthalmopathy. Amplification of TCR beta CDR3 regions was performed using RNA transcripts as template. The HTBI primer set was used in a first-round RT-PCR of the TCR CDR3. A single record per CDR3 protein comes from TCRdb applying MiXCR to the multiplex PCR reads. The table has about 270,000 distinct CDR3 sequences, under 30% seen once. The specimen sequenced was blood. These receptors came from a man between 35 and 55 years old with Graves' hyperthyroidism that later progressed to Graves' ophthalmopathy.

The genes are TRBV3-1 and TRBJ1-1; 10 bases map to TRBD1. With 3 bases clipped from V and 1 base from J, the junction kept 23 bases outside the gene matches. The CDR3 has 22 amino acids. The germline CDR1 and CDR2 sequences are LGHDT and YNNKEL (reference sequence). The CDR3 here is CASSHPATGGAEFRHRNTEAFF. For the CDR3, the DNA is TGTGCCAGCAGCCACCCCGCGACAGGGGGCGCCGAGTTTCGACATCGGAACACTGAAGCTTTCTTT. Drawing the rest from reference TRBV3-1 and TRBJ1-1, the complete variable domain is DTAVSQTPKYLVTQMGNDKSIKCEQNLGHDTMYWYKQDSKKFLKIMFSYNNKELIINETVPNRFSPKSPDKAHLNLHINSLELGDSAVYFCASSHPATGGAEFRHRNTEAFFGQGTRLTVV.

This clonotype was seen ten or more times. The J gene is TRBJ2-7, the V gene TRBV6-1; TRBD2 aligns across 9 bases. Germline assignment: CDR1 MNHNS and CDR2 SASEGT. There are 14 residues in the CDR3. Trimming at V came to 6 bases and at J to 5 bases, leaving 8 bases not matched to a gene. The CDR3 DNA reads TGTGCCAGCAGCCCCCTAGCGGGAAGGAACGAGCAGTACTTC. It is translated as CASSPLAGRNEQYF.

This clonotype was counted once. This chain uses TRBV5-1 with TRBJ2-5, with 11 nucleotides matching TRBD2. The CDR3 loop spans 15 amino acids. The V and J ends lost 1 base and 5 bases, in that order; junction bases with no gene match: 4. Germline loops: CDR1 SGHRS, CDR2 YFSETQ. This CDR3 reads CASSLTSGSTETQYF. Written as DNA, the CDR3 is TGCGCCAGCAGCTTGACTAGCGGGAGTACGGAGACCCAGTACTTC. The variable domain in full, with the rest retrieved from reference TRBV5-1 and TRBJ2-5, is KAGVTQTPRYLIKTRGQQVTLSCSPISGHRSVSWYQQTPGQGLQFLFEYFSETQRNKGNFPGRFSGRQFSNSRSEMNVSTLELGDSALYLCASSLTSGSTETQYFGPGTRLLVL.

This clonotype was counted many times. This chain joins TRBV5-6 and TRBJ1-5; D gene uncertain. The V end lost 1 base, the J end lost 1 base, and 15 bases lay between the germline ends. The germline V gene encodes CDR1 SGHDT and CDR2 YYEEEE. The CDR3 has 17 residues. CDR3 sequence reads: CASSLRISGTSNQPQHF. CDR3 bases: TGTGCCAGCAGCTTGCGAATTTCTGGCACAAGCAATCAGCCCCAGCATTTT.

The CDR3 bases are TGTGCCACCAGCAGAGGAAGGGGTCCCTACGAGCAGTACTTC. It is translated as CATSRGRGPYEQYF. The chain employs TRBV15 and TRBJ2-7, with a tentative D call TRBD1 (5 bases). The CDR3 sequence is 14 residues long. Germline CDR1 reads LNHNV; CDR2 reads YYDKDF (reference sequence). The V end was cut by 1 base, the J end by 2 bases, with 9 bases between.

This clonotype was recorded many times. CDR3 residues: CASSKQGNRAGELFF. The DNA for the CDR3 is TGTGCCAGCAGTAAACAGGGGAATCGTGCCGGGGAGCTGTTTTTT. The V call is TRBV6-2 or TRBV6-3, the J call TRBJ2-2, with 7 bases matching TRBD1. CDR1 is MNHEY, CDR2 SVGEGT, per germline. V trimming: 5 bases; J trimming: 6 bases; junction bases outside the gene matches: 9. The CDR3 has 15 amino acids.

The chain is built from TRBV11-1 and TRBJ2-2; TRBD2 agrees at 7 bases. J gave up 0 bases and V 5 bases, and 9 bases lay outside the gene matches. The germline V gene has CDR1 SGHAT and CDR2 FQDESV (reference sequence). The CDR3 sequence is 17 residues long. This CDR3 reads CASSARTSPANTGELFF. The CDR3 nucleotides read TGTGCCAGCAGCGCCAGGACTAGTCCCGCGAACACCGGGGAGCTGTTTTTT.

Ten or more counts support this clonotype. This sequence joins TRBV29-1 and TRBJ2-7, with 16 positions matching TRBD2. The CDR3 has 19 residues. Germline V lookup: CDR1 SQVTM, CDR2 ANQGSEA. V lost 4 bases, J lost 5 bases, and 17 bases stayed unmatched. The CDR3, as DNA: TGCAGCGTTGTCGCAGGACTAGGGACTAGCGGGAGGGCCGTGAACGAGCAGTACTTC. It specifies CSVVAGLGTSGRAVNEQYF.

This clonotype was recorded many times. The chain joins TRBV15 to TRBJ2-7; no clear D gene. V gave up 0 bases and J gave up 7 bases, with 7 bases separating them. This CDR3 is 12 amino acids long. Germline V gives CDR1 LNHNV, CDR2 YYDKDF (reference sequence). This chain's CDR3 is CATSRDRQEQYF. The CDR3, as DNA: TGTGCCACCAGCAGAGATCGCCAAGAGCAGTACTTC.

Only a few counts were recorded for this clonotype. The chain is built from TRBV6-5 and TRBJ2-7; D perhaps matches TRBD2 (5 bases). V was shortened by 2 bases and J by 2 bases, with 16 bases between the two germline ends. The germline V gene has CDR1 MNHEY and CDR2 SVGAGI. The CDR3 is 16 amino acids. CDR3 residues: CASSYPMVATTYEQYF. CDR3 coding DNA: TGTGCCAGCAGTTACCCGATGGTAGCGACGACCTACGAGCAGTACTTC.

This clonotype has ten or more counts. The rearrangement links TRBV27 to TRBJ2-7; D call uncertain. V was cut by 7 bases and J by 2 bases, with 18 bases left in between. There are 15 residues in the CDR3. The germline V gene encodes CDR1 MNHEY and CDR2 SMNVEV (reference sequence). In DNA form, the CDR3 reads TGTGCCAGCACCCCATTGGGCTCATCGACCTACGAGCAGTACTTC. It translates to CASTPLGSSTYEQYF.

The V call is TRBV6-1, the J call TRBJ1-1, with 7 positions matching TRBD1. The CDR3 length is 14 residues. CDR1 and CDR2 from the germline V gene are MNHNS and SASEGT. V lost 6 bases and J lost 4; bases outside the gene matches: 8. For the CDR3, the DNA is TGTGCCAGCAGGCAAACAGGGGTAGCCACTGAAGCTTTCTTT. It is translated as CASRQTGVATEAFF.

This clonotype was recorded at least ten times. The CDR3 loop reads CASSIDRGQPQHF. CDR3 nucleotide sequence: TGTGCCAGTAGTATCGATCGAGGTCAGCCCCAGCATTTT. The chain couples TRBV19 to TRBJ1-5; no clear D. Germline CDR1 LNHDA, CDR2 SQIVND (reference sequence). The CDR3 consists of 13 residues. V shed 3 bases and J shed 6 bases, with 9 bases lying between them.

This clonotype was counted ten times or more. This rearrangement joins TRBV19 to TRBJ1-5, with D unclear. In germline, CDR1 is LNHDA, CDR2 SQIVND (reference sequence). Trimming took 4 bases from V and 12 from J, leaving 19 bases between them. This CDR3 has 14 residues. The chain's CDR3 is CASSTPPSVRGQHF. In DNA, the CDR3 is TGTGCCAGTAGTACCCCCCCTTCCGTCCGGGGCCAGCATTTT.

This clonotype was detected many times. The V call is TRBV4-1, the J call TRBJ2-7; 7 bases fit TRBD1. This CDR3 spans 15 amino acids. The junction had 6 bases not matched to a gene; V was cut back by 4 bases and J by 0 bases. The V gene's germline CDR1 is MGHRA and CDR2 YSYEKL. The CDR3 loop is CASSPLRDSSYEQYF. The CDR3 region has the DNA TGCGCCAGCAGCCCCCTCCGGGACAGCTCCTACGAGCAGTACTTC.

The chain is built from TRBV7-2 and TRBJ1-5; possible D gene TRBD1, 6 bases. Trimming shortened V by 1 base and J by 10 bases, and 11 bases separated the two germline ends. CDR1 is SGHTA, CDR2 FQGNSA, per germline. This CDR3 is 13 amino acids long. The CDR3 DNA reads TGTGCCAGCAGCTTAGAAACAGGGCTTCCCCAGCATTTT. Protein: CASSLETGLPQHF.

V is TRBV11-2 and J is TRBJ1-1, with 10 bases lining up with TRBD1. Germline V gene sequence: CDR1 SGHAT, CDR2 FQNNGV. The CDR3 loop spans 14 amino acids. J gave up 5 bases and V 5 bases, and 5 bases lay outside the gene matches. The DNA of the CDR3 is TGTGCCAGCAGCAGAGGACAGGGGGAAACTGAAGCTTTCTTT. Protein: CASSRGQGETEAFF.

Ten or more counts support this clonotype. CDR3 nucleotide sequence: TGTGCCAGCAGCTTAGATGTACAGGGACCTTCCTACGAGCAGTACTTC. It translates to CASSLDVQGPSYEQYF. The rearrangement uses TRBV7-9 and TRBJ2-7; a possible D gene is TRBD1 (6 bases). Germline lookup yields CDR1 SEHNR and CDR2 FQNEAQ (reference sequence). Trimming pared 1 base from V and 1 base from J, leaving 14 bases between. The CDR3 extends over 16 amino acids. Based on the CDR3 plus reference TRBV7-9 and TRBJ2-7, the full variable domain is DTGVSQNPRHKITKRGQNVTFRCDPISEHNRLYWYRQTLGQGPEFLTYFQNEAQLEKSRLLSDRFSAERPKGSFSTLEIQRTEQGDSAMYLCASSLDVQGPSYEQYFGPGTRLTVT.

There are many counts of this clonotype. The chain couples TRBV12-3 or TRBV12-4 to TRBJ2-7, with 9 bases fitting TRBD1. There are 15 residues in the CDR3. Trimming cost V 7 bases and J 2 bases; bases outside gene matches: 9. In DNA form, the CDR3 reads TGTGCCAGCATGGGGACAGGGCAAGGGGCCTACGAGCAGTACTTC. Its translation is CASMGTGQGAYEQYF.

This clonotype has ten or more counts. The V call is TRBV12-3 or TRBV12-4, the J call TRBJ2-2; D is unclear. Trimming shortened V by 5 bases and J by 5 bases, and 6 bases separated the two germline ends. The CDR3 runs 12 residues. The CDR3 sequence: CASSPWTGELFF. Written as DNA, the CDR3 is TGTGCCAGCAGTCCCTGGACCGGGGAGCTGTTTTTT.